The rows below give T cell receptor beta chains drawn from one sample of a study of T cell responses to AZD1222 COVID-19 vaccine. The assay was immunoSEQ multiplex PCR, and TCRdb's table has in-frame clones only and misses some. The sample includes about 60,000 clones, approximately 85% of them seen just once. This specimen was peripheral blood, taken on day 0 of MenACWY control vaccination. The receptors here all came from an adult in good health. Each CDR3 is given with its conserved first and last residue. D genes are given only for firm matches. Clone size, where shown, is once, few, many, or a class for clones that have expanded.

clone_size,j_call,v_call,d_call,cdr3_aa,cdr3_nt
.,TRBJ2-7,TRBV5-6,TRBD2,CASSMGLAGVYEQYF,TGTGCCAGCAGCATGGGACTAGCGGGAGTCTACGAGCAGTACTTC
.,TRBJ1-3,TRBV4-3,.,CASSQVGGSSGNTIYF,TGCGCCAGCAGCCAAGTCGGCGGCAGCTCTGGAAACACCATATATTTT
.,TRBJ2-7,TRBV21-1,.,CASSNHGSGGPSYEQYF,TGTGCCAGCAGCAATCACGGGAGCGGGGGGCCCTCCTACGAGCAGTACTTC
.,TRBJ2-1,TRBV28,.,CASSTTLVTGLDNEQFF,TGTGCCAGCAGTACAACCTTAGTGACCGGTTTGGACAATGAGCAGTTCTTC
.,TRBJ2-1,TRBV4-2,.,CASSPGTSQDEQFF,TGTGCCAGCAGCCCGGGGACTTCCCAAGATGAGCAGTTCTTC
.,TRBJ1-1,TRBV19,.,CASSTLGKTEAFF,TGTGCCAGTAGTACCTTGGGGAAGACTGAAGCTTTCTTT
once,TRBJ2-2,TRBV28,.,CASLSGGIGELFF,TGTGCCAGCCTCTCGGGTGGGATCGGGGAGCTGTTTTTT
.,TRBJ1-5,TRBV6-5,TRBD1,CASRRDSSYQPQHF,TGTGCCAGCAGAAGGGACAGTTCCTATCAGCCCCAGCATTTT
.,TRBJ1-5,TRBV28,.,CASSSSQGAANQPQHF,TGTGCCAGCAGCTCTTCACAGGGAGCCGCAAACCAGCCCCAGCATTTT
.,TRBJ1-1,TRBV2,.,CASSPRTGGSEAFF,TGTGCCAGCAGTCCACGGACGGGGGGTAGTGAAGCTTTCTTT
.,TRBJ2-7,TRBV5-6,TRBD2,CASSLFLTSGPEGDEQYF,TGTGCCAGCAGCTTGTTCCTCACTAGCGGGCCCGAAGGGGACGAGCAGTACTTC
.,TRBJ1-5,TRBV28,.,CASSPLFIVSNQPQHF,TGTGCCAGCAGTCCCTTATTTATTGTGAGCAATCAGCCCCAGCATTTT
.,TRBJ2-1,TRBV7-2,TRBD2,CASSLVGTSGNGNEQFF,TGTGCCAGCAGCTTAGTTGGGACTAGCGGGAATGGCAATGAGCAGTTCTTC
.,TRBJ1-5,TRBV27,TRBD1,CASRRSDRGFNQPQHF,TGTGCCAGCAGACGCTCGGACAGGGGTTTCAATCAGCCCCAGCATTTT
.,TRBJ2-7,TRBV6-2/TRBV6-3,.,CASSLLPGRSSYEQYF,TGTGCCAGCAGTTTGCTGCCGGGACGGAGCTCCTACGAGCAGTACTTC
.,TRBJ1-4,TRBV28,.,CASTPGGGANEKLFF,TGTGCCAGCACGCCGGGAGGGGGGGCTAATGAAAAACTGTTTTTT
once,TRBJ2-1,TRBV28,TRBD2,CASSTSGSSYNEQFF,TGTGCCAGCAGCACTAGCGGGAGCTCCTACAATGAGCAGTTCTTC
.,TRBJ1-3,TRBV3-1/TRBV3-2,TRBD1,CASSLNLDRVDGNTIYF,TGTGCCAGCAGCCTGAACTTAGACAGGGTTGATGGAAACACCATATATTTT
.,TRBJ1-4,TRBV15,.,CATSRDVSTNEKLFF,TGTGCCACCAGCAGAGATGTTTCAACTAATGAAAAACTGTTTTTT
.,TRBJ2-7,TRBV5-1,.,CASSFNPSYEQYF,TGCGCCAGCAGCTTTAATCCGTCCTACGAGCAGTACTTC
.,TRBJ1-2,TRBV3-1/TRBV3-2,.,CASSQKRQNNYGYTF,TGTGCCAGCAGCCAAAAACGACAGAACAACTATGGCTACACCTTC
once,TRBJ2-3,TRBV10-3,.,CAISNPSTDTQYF,TGTGCCATCAGCAACCCCAGCACAGATACGCAGTATTTT
.,TRBJ2-7,TRBV6-5,TRBD1,CASSTVPGQTEQYF,TGTGCCAGCAGTACCGTCCCGGGACAGACCGAGCAGTACTTC
few,TRBJ2-7,TRBV21-1,.,CASTLREDSYEQYF,TGTGCCAGCACCCTCCGGGAAGACTCCTACGAGCAGTACTTC
.,TRBJ2-7,TRBV6-5,TRBD2,CASRIAGPYEQYF,TGTGCCAGCAGAATAGCGGGGCCCTACGAGCAGTACTTC
.,TRBJ2-2,TRBV6-6,TRBD2,CASSRRGAGVTGELFF,TGTGCCAGCAGTCGGCGGGGAGCGGGAGTCACCGGGGAGCTGTTTTTT
few,TRBJ2-1,TRBV6-5,TRBD1,CASWTGYNEQFF,TGTGCCAGCTGGACAGGCTACAATGAGCAGTTCTTC